The entry that follows covers one T cell receptor (beta chain) sequence. The sample comes from a study of shared clonotypes between healthy human individuals. CDR1 is SGHDT and CDR2 is YYEEEE in the germline V gene. V was cut by 1 base and J by 2 bases, with 17 bases left in between. This CDR3 comprises 17 residues. The study ran the assay at deep level. Original processing notes: ImmunoSEQ output lacked quality scores and full-length reads, limiting matched filtering. TCRdb keeps only in-frame clones here, not all; method: immunoSEQ multiplex PCR. The D gene and trimming were derived from the DNA, and the V and J assignments and clone size from that table. Here the sample spans hundreds of thousands of clones, around 72% being singletons. Into CD45RA+ naive and CD45RA-negative memory subsets, the CD4+ cells were split.

This sequence joins TRBV5-6 and TRBJ2-3; no firm D call. The source is a woman aged 25 to 39 in good health. The sequenced sample consisted of memory CD4+ T cells sorted from blood. Documented subset: CD45RA-negative fraction. The DNA for the CDR3 is TGTGCCAGCAGCTTGTTTGGGGTCAAGACCTTCACAGATACGCAGTATTTT. Amino acids: CASSLFGVKTFTDTQYF. The whole variable domain, remainder taken from reference TRBV5-6 and TRBJ2-3, is DAGVTQSPTHLIKTRGQQVTLRCSPKSGHDTVSWYQQALGQGPQFIFQYYEEEERQRGNFPDRFSGHQFPNYSSELNVNALLLGDSALYLCASSLFGVKTFTDTQYFGPGTRLTVL.